The 27 T cell receptor beta chains given below trace back to one sample, sequenced in a study of regulatory T cells in long-lasting Graves disease. As for time point: newly diagnosed GD, antithyroid drugs for less than 3 months. PBMCs were the source of the RNA used for TCR sequencing. Assembly of TCR beta libraries relied on iRepertoire HTBI primers together with Arm-PCR of CDR3 regions. One entry per CDR3 protein results from TCRdb running MiXCR on the multiplex PCR reads. The repertoire holds 540,000 or so distinct CDR3 sequences, with roughly 13% as singletons. This sample also appeared in a second study, on T cells in Graves' hyperthyroidism and ophthalmopathy.

Source: peripheral blood mononuclear cells (PBMCs), taken at new diagnosis, from a patient treated with antithyroid drugs. The receptors shown here come from a man in his thirties or forties with Graves disease.

The chain combines TRBV7-3 with TRBJ2-3; 8 positions agree with TRBD2. Germline-derived CDR1 and CDR2 are SGHTA and FQGTGA. Unmatched junction bases numbered 5, after V lost 3 bases and J lost 3 bases. This CDR3 region has 15 residues. CDR3 protein: CASSLAGGETDTQYF. DNA of the CDR3: TGTGCCAGCAGCTTGGCGGGAGGTGAGACAGATACGCAGTATTTT. The whole variable domain, filled in from reference TRBV7-3 and TRBJ2-3, reads GAGVSQTPSNKVTEKGKYVELRCDPISGHTALYWYRQSLGQGPEFLIYFQGTGAADDSGLPNDRFFAVRPEGSVSTLKIQRTERGDSAVYLCASSLAGGETDTQYFGPGTRLTVL.

This clonotype appeared many times. V gene TRBV27 combines with J gene TRBJ2-1, with 8 bases identical to TRBD2. The CDR3 sequence is 13 residues long. V was pared by 6 bases and J by 6 bases, with 4 bases of the junction left unmatched. Per germline, CDR1 MNHEY and CDR2 SMNVEV (reference sequence). CDR3 nucleotides: TGTGCCAGCAGCTCGACTAGCGCCAATGAGCAGTTCTTC. As protein: CASSSTSANEQFF.

This clonotype appeared a few times. The rearrangement joins TRBV6-1 to TRBJ1-5; 7 nucleotides line up with TRBD1. CDR3 length: 15 amino acids. The junction had 10 bases not matched to a gene; V was cut back by 6 bases and J by 5 bases. The germline V gene has CDR1 MNHNS and CDR2 SASEGT. The CDR3 nucleotides are TGTGCCAGCAGACGACGAGGGGGCGCTTATCAGCCCCAGCATTTT. It is translated as CASRRRGGAYQPQHF.

Notes on this clonotype: Possible read error: a much larger clone is one base away. The chain links TRBV7-9 to TRBJ1-2, with unresolved D. Trimming stripped 1 base from V and 3 bases from J, with 6 bases between. Per germline, CDR1 SEHNR and CDR2 FQNEAQ (reference sequence). The CDR3 covers 13 residues. In DNA, the CDR3 is TGTGCCAGCAGCTTAGTCGGGGACTATGGCTACACCTTC. It translates to CASSLVGDYGYTF. The variable domain in full, completed from reference TRBV7-9 and TRBJ1-2, reads DTGVSQNPRHKITKRGQNVTFRCDPISEHNRLYWYRQTLGQGPEFLTYFQNEAQLEKSRLLSDRFSAERPKGSFSTLEIQRTEQGDSAMYLCASSLVGDYGYTFGSGTRLTVV.

This clonotype showed up many times. This chain connects TRBV5-1 to TRBJ1-4; 8 bases match TRBD1. Germline CDR1 is SGHRS and CDR2 is YFSETQ. The CDR3 totals 14 residues. The ends lost 0 bases at V and 8 bases at J; junction bases unmatched: 3. In DNA, the CDR3 is TGCGCCAGCAGCTTGGTAGGACAGGGAGAAAAACTGTTTTTT. Translation gives CASSLVGQGEKLFF.

This clonotype was counted ten times or more. The chain couples TRBV12-3 or TRBV12-4 to TRBJ2-1, with 10 bases aligning to TRBD2. Losses at the gene ends were 5 bases for V and 4 bases for J; bases not matched to a gene: 11. This CDR3 is 17 amino acids long. CDR3 bases: TGTGCCAGCAGTCCCGGGACTAGCGCCAACCCTTACAATGAGCAGTTCTTC. This gives the protein CASSPGTSANPYNEQFF.

This clonotype appeared many times. The CDR3 here is CASSFKRTLTDTQYF. The CDR3 DNA sequence: TGTGCCAGCAGCTTCAAGAGGACCCTCACAGATACGCAGTATTTT. The rearrangement uses TRBV12-3 or TRBV12-4 and TRBJ2-3; D gene uncertain. CDR3 size: 15 residues. The V end was cut by 6 bases, the J end by 2 bases, with 15 bases between.

This clonotype was detected many times. This chain uses TRBV6-1 with TRBJ1-5; tentative D call: TRBD1 (5 bases). V was shortened by 8 bases and J by 5 bases, with 13 bases between the two germline ends. The CDR3 has 13 amino acids. The V gene's germline CDR1 is MNHNS and CDR2 SASEGT. The CDR3 loop is CASLGRDDQPQHF. The CDR3 DNA sequence: TGTGCCAGCTTAGGGAGGGACGATCAGCCCCAGCATTTT.

This clonotype has a handful of counts. The rearrangement joins TRBV6-2 or TRBV6-3 to TRBJ1-4; D gene unclear. The CDR3 consists of 16 residues. V was clipped by 1 base and J by 0 bases, with 9 bases between them. The germline V gene encodes CDR1 MNHEY and CDR2 SVGEGT. The CDR3 DNA follows: TGTGCCAGCAGTTACTTCCACAGTGCAACTAATGAAAAACTGTTTTTT. It is translated as CASSYFHSATNEKLFF.

The V and J genes are TRBV20-1 and TRBJ1-4, with 9 positions matching TRBD1. CDR1 is DFQATT, CDR2 SNEGSKA, per germline (reference sequence). V shed 6 bases and J 7 bases; nucleotides not matched to a gene: 6. CDR3 size: 13 residues. The CDR3 DNA follows: TGCAGTGCGGAGACAGGGGGTGTTGAAAAACTGTTTTTT. This codes for CSAETGGVEKLFF.

With regard to this clonotype: With a much larger clone just one base away, this may be a read error. The chain is built from TRBV5-1 and TRBJ2-7; 8 bases are shared with TRBD1. This CDR3 comprises 15 residues. Trimming removed 5 bases from V and 8 bases from J; junction bases left unmatched: 15. Per germline, CDR1 SGHRS and CDR2 YFSETQ. CDR3 protein: CASSRSGGETYKQYF. CDR3 DNA sequence: TGCGCCAGCAGTAGATCAGGGGGCGAAACATACAAGCAGTACTTC.

To note about this clonotype: A read error is possible here, since a much larger clone lies one base away. This chain links TRBV30 with TRBJ1-1; D might be TRBD1 (5 bases). V gave up 0 bases and J gave up 2 bases, with 7 bases separating them. The V gene's germline CDR1 is GTSNPN and CDR2 SVGIG (reference sequence). The CDR3 spans 13 residues. The CDR3 here is CAWSVQENTEAFF. The CDR3, as DNA: TGTGCCTGGAGTGTACAGGAAAACACTGAAGCTTTCTTT.

This clonotype was recorded at least ten times. The chain combines TRBV6-5 with TRBJ1-4; TRBD1 matches at 11 bases. The CDR3 runs 15 residues. The junction had 1 base not matched to a gene; V was cut back by 0 bases and J by 7 bases. CDR1 is MNHEY and CDR2 is SVGAGI in the germline V gene. The CDR3 reads CASSYSGTGGEKLFF. The CDR3 DNA sequence: TGTGCCAGCAGTTACTCGGGGACAGGGGGTGAAAAACTGTTTTTT.

The table lists this clonotype with many counts. This chain connects TRBV6-1 to TRBJ2-4; TRBD1 is a possible D gene (6 bases). Trimming cost V 2 bases and J 1 base, with 21 bases left between them. The V gene's germline CDR1 is MNHNS and CDR2 SASEGT. The CDR3 is 19 amino acids. CDR3 in amino acids: CASSERDIGFFKAKNIQYF. In nucleotides, the CDR3 is TGTGCCAGCAGTGAACGGGACATCGGATTTTTTAAGGCCAAAAACATTCAGTACTTC.

This clonotype has a count of ten or more. This chain links TRBV7-9 with TRBJ1-2; 7 bases map to TRBD1. The CDR3 is 14 residues long. Unmatched junction bases numbered 10, after V lost 4 bases and J lost 8 bases. Germline V gene sequence: CDR1 SEHNR, CDR2 FQNEAQ (reference sequence). CDR3 sequence (DNA): TGTGCCAGCAGCTCCAGCGGGATAGGGGGCGGCTACACCTTC. It yields the protein CASSSSGIGGGYTF.

A note on this clonotype: Possible read error: a much larger clone is one base away. The rearrangement joins TRBV24-1 to TRBJ2-7; no clear D gene. With 4 bases removed from V and 2 bases from J, the gap between germline ends came to 5 bases. Germline V CDR1 and CDR2: KGHDR, SFDVKD. This CDR3 has 12 amino acids. The CDR3 loop is CATSDTPYEQYF. The DNA of the CDR3 is TGTGCCACCAGTGACACTCCCTACGAGCAGTACTTC.

Many counts were recorded for this clonotype. The rearrangement links TRBV11-2 to TRBJ2-1, with unresolved D. Trimming stripped 7 bases from V and 1 base from J, with 17 bases between. Per the germline V gene, CDR1 is SGHAT and CDR2 is FQNNGV. CDR3 length: 16 residues. CDR3: CASTLLDSPSYNEQFF. The CDR3, as DNA: TGTGCCAGCACCCTTCTGGATAGCCCGTCCTACAATGAGCAGTTCTTC.

This clonotype showed up many times. V is TRBV19 and J is TRBJ1-2, with D perhaps TRBD1 (5 bases). Germline CDR1 and CDR2: LNHDA and SQIVND (reference sequence). The CDR3 consists of 15 residues. Trimming stripped 7 bases from V and 8 bases from J, with 23 bases between. The CDR3, as DNA: TGTGCCAGTACCTTTAGTGAGGGACGGGGCTCGGGCTACACCTTC. It yields the protein CASTFSEGRGSGYTF.

This sequence joins TRBV5-5 and TRBJ2-7; TRBD2 matches at 10 bases. The trim removed 0 bases at V and 0 bases at J, leaving 6 bases unmatched. The CDR3 extends over 17 amino acids. Germline values: CDR1 SGHKS, CDR2 YYEKEE (reference sequence). The CDR3 nucleotides read TGTGCCAGCAGCTTGGTTGGACTAGCGGTTAGCTCCTACGAGCAGTACTTC. Translating it yields CASSLVGLAVSSYEQYF.

A note on this clonotype: It differs at one base from a far larger clone, so likely a read error. In nucleotides, the CDR3 is TGTGCCAGCAGTGAGAACATCGGGACAGCCCTTTACGAGCAGTACTTC. As protein: CASSENIGTALYEQYF. The chain carries TRBV12-3 or TRBV12-4 and TRBJ2-7, with 7 bases fitting TRBD1. Unmatched junction bases numbered 14, after V lost 5 bases and J lost 4 bases. CDR3 length: 16 amino acids.

The chain joins TRBV4-1 to TRBJ1-1, with 7 bases that match TRBD1. CDR1 and CDR2 from the germline V gene are MGHRA and YSYEKL. The CDR3 is made up of 15 amino acids. Trimming cost V 3 bases and J 0 bases; bases outside gene matches: 4. The CDR3 is CASSQADRMNTEAFF. The CDR3 DNA reads as TGCGCCAGCAGCCAGGCGGACAGGATGAACACTGAAGCTTTCTTT.

This clonotype came up many times. The gene calls are TRBV18 and TRBJ2-5; D gene uncertain. The V gene's germline CDR1 is KGHSH and CDR2 LQKENI. V was pared by 8 bases and J by 2 bases, with 12 bases between. The CDR3 is 13 amino acids. The CDR3 coding sequence is TGTGCCAGCAGCCCACCCTTGCAAGAGACCCAGTACTTC. Translated, it gives CASSPPLQETQYF.

This clonotype was observed at least ten times. The chain recombines TRBV14 with TRBJ2-2; tentatively, D is TRBD2 (5 bases). Germline CDR1 and CDR2: SGHDN and FVKESK. This CDR3 comprises 18 residues. The ends were cut back, 0 bases at V and 2 bases at J, with 16 bases in the middle. DNA of the CDR3: TGTGCCAGCAGCCAAGACAGAGGGTATCCCCCTAACACCGGGGAGCTGTTTTTT. This encodes CASSQDRGYPPNTGELFF.

This clonotype was seen ten or more times. The chain uses TRBV12-3 or TRBV12-4 and TRBJ2-7, with D tentatively TRBD2 (5 bases). Trimming took off 5 bases at V and 3 bases at J, with 17 bases between the two ends. The CDR3 is 15 residues long. The CDR3 protein is CASSRSLTMDYEQYF. CDR3 in DNA: TGTGCCAGCAGTCGATCACTGACTATGGACTACGAGCAGTACTTC.

The sample holds many counts of this clonotype. The rearrangement joins TRBV11-1 to TRBJ2-3; 9 nucleotides agree with TRBD1. The V and J ends lost 4 bases and 3 bases, in that order; junction bases with no gene match: 11. The germline V gene encodes CDR1 SGHAT and CDR2 FQDESV (reference sequence). This CDR3 spans 17 amino acids. CDR3 in amino acids: CASSSLQGAPWTDTQYF. The CDR3 DNA reads as TGTGCCAGCAGCTCCCTACAGGGGGCCCCCTGGACAGATACGCAGTATTTT.

This clonotype has just a few counts. A much larger clone is a single base away; this may be a read error. The V gene is TRBV2, the J gene TRBJ2-1; no firm D call. The J call may be mistaken, given a closer DNA end match to TRBJ2-5. The CDR3 spans 13 residues. The germline CDR1 and CDR2 sequences are SNHLY and FYNNEI. For the CDR3, the DNA is TGTACCAGCAGTGTTAACTTTAAAGAGACCCAGTACTTC. It yields the protein CTSSVNFKETQYF.

This clonotype has only a few counts. V and J are TRBV7-6 and TRBJ2-7, with D maybe TRBD2 (6 bases). Per the germline V gene, CDR1 is SGHVS and CDR2 is FNYEAQ. There are 13 residues in the CDR3. Trimming removed 6 bases from V and 9 bases from J, with 18 bases in between. In DNA form, the CDR3 reads TGTGCCAGCAGACCCATTGGCGGGGTTGGGCAGTACTTC. Its translation: CASRPIGGVGQYF.